These 5 T cell receptor beta chains came from one sample sequenced in a study of T-cell reconstitution after alpha-beta-depleted transplantation in children. It was with unique molecular identifiers that the TCRbeta library was prepared. One entry per CDR3 protein, called by TCRdb with MiXCR from the PCR reads. The table shows about 600,000 distinct CDR3 sequences, with roughly 23% occurring only once. Source: PBMCs, mostly from graft donor cells, taken 360 days after TCRalphabeta/CD19-depleted stem cell transplant. These receptors were obtained from a boy in the first two years of life who had a stem cell transplant for acute myeloid leukemia, so the T cells may come from the graft donor.

This clonotype came up many times. The chain has TRBV11-2 and TRBJ2-7, with 9 bases matching TRBD1. The CDR3 has 13 amino acids. Germline CDR1 is SGHAT and CDR2 is FQNNGV. V trimming: 5 bases; J trimming: 4 bases; junction bases outside the gene matches: 3. CDR3 protein: CASSTGTGYEQYF. CDR3 in DNA: TGTGCCAGCAGCACCGGGACAGGGTACGAGCAGTACTTC.

This clonotype was observed many times. V gene TRBV24-1 combines with J gene TRBJ2-5; weak D call: TRBD1 (5 bases). The CDR3 has 15 residues. Trimming left V 5 bases short and J 3 bases short, with 15 bases between. Germline-derived CDR1 and CDR2 are KGHDR and SFDVKD. The CDR3 sequence is CATSVRADLKETQYF. CDR3 in DNA: TGTGCCACCAGTGTCAGGGCTGACCTAAAAGAGACCCAGTACTTC.

There are many counts of this clonotype. In nucleotides, the CDR3 is TGTGCCAGCAGTTTAGACAGGAAGCAGCCCCAGCATTTT. This gives the protein CASSLDRKQPQHF. This chain joins TRBV27 and TRBJ1-5, with TRBD1 as a possible D gene (6 bases). The germline V and J ends were trimmed by 2 bases and 7 bases, with 9 bases remaining between them. CDR1 and CDR2 from the germline V gene are MNHEY and SMNVEV (reference sequence). This CDR3 comprises 13 residues.

This clonotype was found a few times. This chain links TRBV4-3 with TRBJ2-3; no definite D call. The CDR3 runs 13 residues. The V and J ends lost 1 base and 9 bases respectively, with 11 bases between them. Germline CDR1 is LGHNA and CDR2 is YSLEER. The CDR3 sequence: CASSQGISGTQYF. The CDR3 bases are TGCGCCAGCAGCCAAGGAATAAGTGGAACGCAGTATTTT.

This clonotype appeared a few times. The chain recombines TRBV12-3 or TRBV12-4 with TRBJ2-7, with 7 bases aligning to TRBD2. The CDR3 extends over 13 amino acids. V lost 8 bases to trimming and J lost 2 bases; unmatched junction nucleotides: 6. The CDR3 loop is CASAPGGTYEQYV. In DNA, the CDR3 is TGTGCCAGCGCCCCCGGGGGGACCTACGAGCAGTACGTC.